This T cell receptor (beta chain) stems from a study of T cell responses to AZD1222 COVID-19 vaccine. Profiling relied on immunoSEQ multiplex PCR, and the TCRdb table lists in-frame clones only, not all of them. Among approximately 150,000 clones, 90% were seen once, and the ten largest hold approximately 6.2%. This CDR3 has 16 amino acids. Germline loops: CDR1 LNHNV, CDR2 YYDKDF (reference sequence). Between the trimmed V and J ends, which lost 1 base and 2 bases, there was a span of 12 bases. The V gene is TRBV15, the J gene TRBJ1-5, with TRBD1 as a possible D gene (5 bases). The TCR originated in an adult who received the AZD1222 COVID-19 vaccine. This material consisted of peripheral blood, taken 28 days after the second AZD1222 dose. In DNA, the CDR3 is TGTGCCACCAGCAGAGGACTGGGAGGGGGCAATCAGCCCCAGCATTTT. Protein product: CATSRGLGGGNQPQHF.